This TCR beta chain derives from a study of shared clonotypes between healthy human individuals. General study results and limits: Unshared clonotypes carried lower generation probabilities than those common to all four donors. About 5% was the fraction of naive CD4 clonotypes found shared across four donors.

On this clone: The antigen is unknown.

Partitioning of CD4+ cells yielded a CD45RA+ naive subset and a CD45RA-negative memory subset. An even split of each subset's genomic DNA across several immunoSEQ plates was performed. Sequencing used immunoSEQ multiplex PCR; TCRdb keeps in-frame clones, though not all of them. This sample has more than 2 million clones; under 97% occur once, and the top ten carry approximately 0.13%. The CDR3 covers 16 residues. Looked up from germline, CDR1 is LNHNV and CDR2 is YYDKDF (reference sequence). The J segment lost 10 bases and the V segment lost 0 bases, leaving 10 bases of the junction unmatched. This TCR was sampled from a man between 18 and 29 years old in good health. The chain carries TRBV15 and TRBJ2-1, with TRBD2 matching 9 bases. Sequenced: naive CD4+ T cells sorted from blood. Subset: CD45RA+ positively selected. The CDR3 protein is CATSRDPGTSLSEQFF. The CDR3 nucleotides are TGTGCCACCAGCAGAGATCCCGGGACTAGCCTCTCCGAGCAGTTCTTC.